These 21 T cell receptor beta chains originate from one sample sequenced in a study of T cells in Graves' hyperthyroidism and ophthalmopathy. From RNA transcripts, TCR beta CDR3 regions were amplified. HTBI primers drove first-round RT-PCR of the TCR CDR3. Each CDR3 protein gets one entry after TCRdb re-called the multiplex PCR reads with MiXCR. The sample carries hundreds of thousands of distinct CDR3 sequences, around 14% recorded once. Source material: blood. The receptors were sampled from a woman under 30 with Graves' hyperthyroidism.

In this sample, this clonotype turned up many times. This chain uses TRBV11-3 with TRBJ1-1; 8 positions agree with TRBD1. The CDR3 extends over 16 amino acids. The junction had 10 bases not matched to a gene; V was cut back by 7 bases and J by 0 bases. Germline loops: CDR1 SGHNT, CDR2 YENEEA. The CDR3, as DNA: TGTGCCAGCACCCCACCCACAGGGGGGTTGAACACTGAAGCTTTCTTT. This gives the protein CASTPPTGGLNTEAFF. The full variable domain, completed using reference TRBV11-3 and TRBJ1-1, is EAGVVQSPRYKIIEKKQPVAFWCNPISGHNTLYWYLQNLGQGPELLIRYENEEAVDDSQLPKDRFSAERLKGVDSTLKIQPAELGDSAVYLCASTPPTGGLNTEAFFGQGTRLTVV.

This clonotype came up many times. J is TRBJ2-7 and V is TRBV10-3, with 8 bases that match TRBD1. Looked up from germline, CDR1 is ENHRY and CDR2 is SYGVKD. J was trimmed by 0 bases and V by 6 bases; bases with no gene match: 4. The CDR3 loop spans 14 amino acids. The CDR3 bases are TGTGCCATCAGCGACAGGGGTACCTCCTACGAGCAGTACTTC. It translates to CAISDRGTSYEQYF.

The V call is TRBV20-1, the J call TRBJ2-7; TRBD2 might be the D (6 bases). The germline gives CDR1 DFQATT, CDR2 SNEGSKA (reference sequence). This CDR3 has 14 residues. Trimming removed 1 base at V and 4 bases at J, with 14 bases between. The CDR3 DNA sequence: TGCAGTGCTAGAGGGCTTGGGGGAGGATACGAGCAGTACTTC. Its protein is CSARGLGGGYEQYF.

This clonotype occurred many times. The gene calls are TRBV7-2 and TRBJ2-7, with 8 bases fitting TRBD1. CDR1 is SGHTA and CDR2 is FQGNSA in the germline V gene. The ends lost 0 bases at V and 4 bases at J; junction bases unmatched: 2. This CDR3 spans 14 amino acids. The CDR3 DNA reads as TGTGCCAGCAGCTTAGCGGACAGGGTGTACGAGCAGTACTTC. Translating it yields CASSLADRVYEQYF.

The genes are TRBV20-1 and TRBJ2-1, with 9 bases fitting TRBD2. V shed 6 bases and J 6 bases; nucleotides not matched to a gene: 9. The germline CDR1 and CDR2 sequences are DFQATT and SNEGSKA (reference sequence). There are 14 residues in the CDR3. This chain's CDR3 is CSAGLARLGNEQFF. CDR3 bases: TGCAGTGCAGGACTAGCGCGGCTGGGCAATGAGCAGTTCTTC.

There are many counts of this clonotype. The genes are TRBV28 and TRBJ2-3; 7 nucleotides align to TRBD1. Germline V lookup: CDR1 MDHEN, CDR2 SYDVKM. This CDR3 is 14 amino acids long. Unmatched junction bases numbered 4, after V lost 7 bases and J lost 0 bases. This chain's CDR3 is CASTHRGSTDTQYF. In nucleotides, the CDR3 is TGTGCCAGCACCCACAGGGGTAGCACAGATACGCAGTATTTT.

This chain joins TRBV19 and TRBJ2-7, with TRBD1 identical over 9 bases. Germline V gene lookup returns CDR1 LNHDA and CDR2 SQIVND (reference sequence). This CDR3 is 19 amino acids long. V dropped 4 bases and J dropped 0; count of bases not matched to a gene: 16. The chain's CDR3 is CASSTSRDRESFTSYEQYF. The CDR3 region has the DNA TGTGCCAGTAGTACCTCCCGGGACAGGGAATCCTTTACCTCCTACGAGCAGTACTTC.

J is TRBJ2-1 and V is TRBV19, with TRBD2 identical over 7 bases. The trim removed 7 bases at V and 2 bases at J, leaving 5 bases unmatched. The CDR3 covers 14 residues. From germline, CDR1 is LNHDA and CDR2 SQIVND (reference sequence). The CDR3 protein is CASKWAGAYNEQFF. CDR3 nucleotide sequence: TGTGCCAGTAAGTGGGCGGGGGCCTACAATGAGCAGTTCTTC. The full variable domain, its missing parts supplied by reference TRBV19 and TRBJ2-1, is DGGITQSPKYLFRKEGQNVTLSCEQNLNHDAMYWYRQDPGQGLRLIYYSQIVNDFQKGDIAEGYSVSREKKESFPLTVTSAQKNPTAFYLCASKWAGAYNEQFFGPGTRLTVL.

The sample holds many counts of this clonotype. The gene calls are TRBV7-9 and TRBJ2-1, with TRBD2 matching 13 bases. J lost 7 bases, V lost 5 bases, and 8 bases had no gene match. Germline lookup yields CDR1 SEHNR and CDR2 FQNEAQ (reference sequence). The CDR3 consists of 16 residues. CDR3 in DNA: TGTGCCAGCAGCCCAAGGACTAGCGGGAGTGGAAATGAGCAGTTCTTC. Amino acids: CASSPRTSGSGNEQFF.

At least ten counts were recorded for this clonotype. The V call is TRBV20-1, the J call TRBJ1-2; D may be TRBD1 (6 bases). Trimming removed 4 bases from V and 0 bases from J, with 12 bases in between. CDR1 and CDR2 (germline): DFQATT, SNEGSKA (reference sequence). CDR3 length: 14 amino acids. The CDR3 DNA sequence: TGCAGTGCTATCAGACAGGATCCTAACTATGGCTACACCTTC. This sequence encodes CSAIRQDPNYGYTF.

This clonotype was seen at least ten times. V gene TRBV9 combines with J gene TRBJ2-3; TRBD1 agrees at 7 bases. V lost 1 base and J lost 4; bases outside the gene matches: 6. CDR3 size: 15 residues. Germline V gene sequence: CDR1 SGDLS, CDR2 YYNGEE. The CDR3 DNA is TGTGCCAGCAGCGTAAGGGGGCGCCGGGCAGATACGCAGTATTTT. Translated: CASSVRGRRADTQYF.

This clonotype was counted ten times or more. CDR3 residues: CASSRTGEGSPLHF. The CDR3 bases are TGTGCCAGCTCAAGAACAGGGGAAGGATCACCCCTCCACTTT. V is TRBV18 and J is TRBJ1-6; 7 bases line up with TRBD1. The CDR3 runs to 14 residues. Trimming took 5 bases from V and 10 from J; bases not matched to a gene: 8. Germline loops: CDR1 KGHSH, CDR2 LQKENI.

There are many counts of this clonotype. The CDR3 region has the DNA TGTGCCAGCAGCCACGGACAGGGCTACGAGCAGTACTTC. Protein product: CASSHGQGYEQYF. The chain links TRBV7-3 to TRBJ2-7, with 8 bases identical to TRBD1. V trimming: 5 bases; J trimming: 3 bases; junction bases outside the gene matches: 3. CDR3 length: 13 residues. Germline CDR1 reads SGHTA; CDR2 reads FQGTGA. Based on the CDR3 plus reference TRBV7-3 and TRBJ2-7, the full variable domain is GAGVSQTPSNKVTEKGKYVELRCDPISGHTALYWYRQSLGQGPEFLIYFQGTGAADDSGLPNDRFFAVRPEGSVSTLKIQRTERGDSAVYLCASSHGQGYEQYFGPGTRLTVT.

This clonotype was seen a few times. This chain joins TRBV20-1 and TRBJ2-7; D gene uncertain. V was clipped by 6 bases and J by 1 base, with 7 bases between them. CDR3 length: 11 amino acids. Germline V gene data show CDR1 as DFQATT and CDR2 as SNEGSKA (reference sequence). The CDR3 DNA follows: TGCAGTGCCGGTCAGTCCTACGAGCAGTACTTC. Its translation: CSAGQSYEQYF.

This clonotype showed up many times. The genes are TRBV2 and TRBJ2-3; TRBD2 matches at 9 bases. The V gene's germline CDR1 is SNHLY and CDR2 FYNNEI. V gave up 6 bases and J gave up 0 bases; unmatched junction bases: 4. This CDR3 contains 15 residues. The DNA of the CDR3 is TGTGCCAGCAGGGGGACTAGCAAGAGCACAGATACGCAGTATTTT. It translates to CASRGTSKSTDTQYF. Supplemented by reference TRBV2 and TRBJ2-3, the full variable domain reads EPEVTQTPSHQVTQMGQEVILRCVPISNHLYFYWYRQILGQKVEFLVSFYNNEISEKSEIFDDQFSVERPDGSNFTLKIRSTKLEDSAMYFCASRGTSKSTDTQYFGPGTRLTVL.

This clonotype has a count of ten or more. V gene TRBV12-3 or TRBV12-4 combines with J gene TRBJ2-7, with TRBD1 matching 7 bases. The CDR3 is made up of 15 amino acids. V shed 5 bases and J 0 bases; nucleotides not matched to a gene: 7. The CDR3 DNA is TGTGCCAGCAGTCAGATGGACAGGAACTCCTACGAGCAGTACTTC. Translating gives CASSQMDRNSYEQYF.

This chain links TRBV10-1 with TRBJ1-5; 10 bases map to TRBD1. The V and J ends lost 4 bases and 5 bases, in that order; junction bases with no gene match: 2. The CDR3 length is 14 residues. In germline, CDR1 is WNHNN, CDR2 SYGVQD (reference sequence). CDR3 nucleotides: TGCGCCAGCAGTGCCGGACAGGGGGATCAGCCCCAGCATTTT. Its translation is CASSAGQGDQPQHF.

This clonotype was recorded many times. The rearrangement joins TRBV7-3 to TRBJ2-1; TRBD2 matches at 8 bases. Germline V gene data show CDR1 as SGHTA and CDR2 as FQGTGA. This CDR3 has 14 amino acids. The J segment lost 5 bases and the V segment lost 5 bases, leaving 5 bases of the junction unmatched. The CDR3 reads CASSPGGPDNEQFF. For the CDR3, the DNA is TGTGCCAGCAGCCCGGGGGGGCCGGACAATGAGCAGTTCTTC.

This clonotype was seen a handful of times. The rearrangement uses TRBV10-3 and TRBJ1-3; D ambiguous. Germline CDR1 and CDR2: ENHRY and SYGVKD. The CDR3 length is 15 residues. The germline V and J ends were trimmed by 3 bases and 2 bases, with 11 bases remaining between them. CDR3 nucleotides: TGTGCCATCAGTGACAACCAGCGGACTGGAAACACCATATATTTT. Protein product: CAISDNQRTGNTIYF.

This clonotype was seen a handful of times. The chain combines TRBV5-4 with TRBJ1-1; TRBD1 aligns across 7 bases. V shed 0 bases, J shed 0 bases, and the junction held 5 bases outside the gene matches. The CDR3 loop spans 16 amino acids. Germline lookup yields CDR1 SGHNT and CDR2 YYREEE (reference sequence). CDR3 coding DNA: TGTGCCAGCAGCTTGGAAAGGGGGCGGGTGAACACTGAAGCTTTCTTT. As protein: CASSLERGRVNTEAFF.

The chain couples TRBV12-3 or TRBV12-4 to TRBJ2-1; 8 positions agree with TRBD1. The CDR3 is 16 residues long. With V trimmed by 5 bases and J by 1 base, 7 bases remained unmatched. The CDR3 bases are TGTGCCAGCAGTCAGACAGGGGTGATATCCTACAATGAGCAGTTCTTC. Encoded protein: CASSQTGVISYNEQFF.